The present TCR beta chain was sequenced within a study of cytomegalovirus exposure and HLA in healthy donors. This CDR3 is built from 13 residues. J gave up 3 bases and V 6 bases, and 4 bases lay outside the gene matches. CDR1 is MNHEY, CDR2 SVGAGI, per germline. The PCR was carried out with 60 Vbeta primers and 13 Jbeta primers. Sequenced by immunoSEQ multiplex PCR; TCRdb stores in-frame clones only, minus some. The sample holds around 260,000 clones; roughly 80% are singletons and the top ten take over 0.3%. Concerning this clone: Its antigen is not identified.

Regarding the study as a whole: Most of the CMV-associated TCR beta chains (in a later analysis) appeared to be HLA-restricted. A later analysis appeared to link common viral pathogens to several of the most significant clusters.

Sample: PBMCs. V gene TRBV6-5 combines with J gene TRBJ1-2, with TRBD1 identical over 7 bases. The TCR comes from a girl aged 2 to 10 in good health and CMV-seronegative. CDR3 bases: TGTGCCAGCAGGGATGGGACAGACTATGGCTACACCTTC. It encodes CASRDGTDYGYTF.